Presented here are 20 T cell receptor beta chains from one specimen sequenced in a study of shared T cell receptors in the human thymus (dated by TCRdb to the early 2020s). The protocol used for the library was the immunoSEQ multiplex PCR assay. The immuneACCESS repertoire file appears here via TCRdb, limited to in-frame rearrangements. These files lack a portion of the clones; in checked studies, under half of the deficit traces to unresolved V genes, and the cause of the others is not known. The table for this sample lists roughly 550,000 clones; around 82% of them were counted only once. The ten largest clones represent less than 0.015% of the sample. This same sample was also part of a study on human thymus T cells.

Sequencing was carried out using thymocytes. All receptors derive from a boy under three years old with a congenital heart defect. Donor details come from another sample of the same person, matched by shared clones.

The chain employs TRBV30 and TRBJ2-7; 9 bases align to TRBD2. The length of the CDR3 is 13 residues. With 1 base clipped from V and 5 bases from J, the junction kept 3 bases outside the gene matches. Looked up from germline, CDR1 is GTSNPN and CDR2 is SVGIG (reference sequence). The CDR3 protein is CAWSDQREDEQYF. In DNA, the CDR3 is TGTGCCTGGAGTGACCAGCGGGAGGACGAGCAGTACTTC.

The chain couples TRBV4-1 to TRBJ2-7; 11 nucleotides match TRBD2. This CDR3 comprises 15 residues. Germline CDR1 is MGHRA and CDR2 is YSYEKL. The junction had 5 bases not matched to a gene; V was cut back by 4 bases and J by 3 bases. CDR3 in amino acids: CASSRGLAENYEQYF. In DNA, the CDR3 is TGCGCCAGCAGCCGGGGACTAGCGGAGAACTACGAGCAGTACTTC.

This clone was seen more than once but under ten times. This sequence joins TRBV4-3 and TRBJ2-1; D perhaps matches TRBD2 (6 bases). Germline values: CDR1 LGHNA, CDR2 YSLEER. The CDR3 runs 19 residues. V was pared by 1 base and J by 0 bases, with 19 bases between. The CDR3 is CASSQGGGGKPPSYNEQFF. Written as DNA, the CDR3 is TGCGCCAGCAGCCAAGGTGGAGGCGGGAAACCCCCCTCCTACAATGAGCAGTTCTTC.

The chain is built from TRBV7-3 and TRBJ2-5; D gene unclear. The CDR3 has 13 amino acids. Between the trimmed V and J ends, which lost 2 bases and 1 base, there was a span of 5 bases. The V gene's germline CDR1 is SGHTA and CDR2 FQGTGA. CDR3 amino acids: CASSLVLQETQYF. CDR3 nucleotides: TGTGCCAGCAGCTTAGTTCTCCAAGAGACCCAGTACTTC.

This sequence joins TRBV7-2 and TRBJ2-5; 15 nucleotides align to TRBD2. The CDR3 has 19 residues. V was pared by 5 bases and J by 2 bases, with 12 bases of the junction left unmatched. Per the germline V gene, CDR1 is SGHTA and CDR2 is FQGNSA. This CDR3 reads CASSRDRGTSGRKQETQYF. The CDR3 DNA reads TGTGCCAGCAGCCGTGACAGGGGGACTAGCGGGAGGAAACAAGAGACCCAGTACTTC.

The chain couples TRBV10-1 to TRBJ2-5; TRBD2 matches at 14 bases. CDR1 WNHNN and CDR2 SYGVQD come from the germline V gene (reference sequence). This CDR3 is built from 16 residues. V gave up 4 bases and J gave up 5 bases; unmatched junction bases: 6. CDR3 sequence: CASSGGLAGDGETQYF. In DNA form, the CDR3 reads TGCGCCAGCAGTGGGGGACTAGCGGGAGATGGGGAGACCCAGTACTTC.

The chain recombines TRBV6-1 with TRBJ1-1; D unresolved. CDR1 is MNHNS, CDR2 SASEGT, per germline. This CDR3 region has 17 residues. V lost 1 base and J 1 base, leaving 16 bases between the germline ends. The CDR3 coding sequence is TGTGCCAGCAGTGAAGGTCCCCACACAGCACAGAACACTGAAGCTTTCTTT. Its translation: CASSEGPHTAQNTEAFF.

The J gene is TRBJ1-1, the V gene TRBV28, with a weak D call TRBD1 (5 bases). Germline V lookup: CDR1 MDHEN, CDR2 SYDVKM. V gave up 5 bases and J gave up 3 bases, with 19 bases separating them. The CDR3 consists of 16 residues. This CDR3 reads CASSPPRQGEYTEAFF. The CDR3 nucleotides are TGTGCCAGCAGTCCACCCCGCCAGGGTGAGTACACTGAAGCTTTCTTT.

This chain connects TRBV15 to TRBJ2-7; no firm D call. With 0 bases removed from V and 3 bases from J, the gap between germline ends came to 18 bases. The CDR3 sequence is 17 residues long. Germline V gives CDR1 LNHNV, CDR2 YYDKDF (reference sequence). This CDR3 reads CATSRDRLGPTLYEQYF. The CDR3 coding sequence is TGTGCCACCAGCAGAGATCGTCTAGGTCCTACTCTCTACGAGCAGTACTTC.

The chain recombines TRBV10-3 with TRBJ1-2, with 7 bases fitting TRBD1. The J segment lost 3 bases and the V segment lost 7 bases, leaving 5 bases of the junction unmatched. CDR3 size: 13 residues. The V gene's germline CDR1 is ENHRY and CDR2 SYGVKD. The CDR3 DNA is TGTGCCATCAAGACCGACAGGGACTATGGCTACACCTTC. This translates into CAIKTDRDYGYTF.

The V and J genes are TRBV27 and TRBJ2-7, with 10 bases that match TRBD2. V shed 11 bases, J shed 0 bases, and the junction held 16 bases outside the gene matches. Germline V gene lookup returns CDR1 MNHEY and CDR2 SMNVEV (reference sequence). This CDR3 region has 17 residues. The CDR3 loop reads CASQGLAGVPSSYEQYF. The CDR3 DNA reads TGTGCCTCCCAGGGGCTAGCGGGAGTTCCTAGCTCCTACGAGCAGTACTTC.

V usage is TRBV4-3 and J usage is TRBJ2-3, with no clear D. Germline V gene lookup returns CDR1 LGHNA and CDR2 YSLEER. V was pared by 4 bases and J by 2 bases, with 7 bases between. The CDR3 spans 13 residues. The CDR3 loop reads CASSPHYTDTQYF. The CDR3 DNA reads as TGCGCCAGCAGCCCCCACTACACAGATACGCAGTATTTT.

The chain links TRBV6-1 to TRBJ2-7, with 10 bases matching TRBD2. With 3 bases clipped from V and 6 bases from J, the junction kept 5 bases outside the gene matches. CDR1 MNHNS and CDR2 SASEGT come from the germline V gene. This CDR3 comprises 14 residues. The CDR3 region is CASSDPSGRVEQYF. The CDR3 nucleotides read TGTGCCAGCAGTGACCCTAGCGGGAGAGTCGAGCAGTACTTC.

This sequence joins TRBV19 and TRBJ2-7; 11 positions match TRBD2. Germline CDR1 reads LNHDA; CDR2 reads SQIVND (reference sequence). J lost 1 base, V lost 4 bases, and 18 bases had no gene match. The CDR3 contains 20 residues. DNA of the CDR3: TGTGCCAGTAGTAGGAAGAGTAACCGACTAGCGGGATCGGGATCCTACGAGCAGTACTTC. Protein: CASSRKSNRLAGSGSYEQYF.

The CDR3 reads CASSFKARWNEQFF. In nucleotides, the CDR3 is TGCGCCAGCAGCTTCAAAGCCAGGTGGAATGAGCAGTTCTTC. The chain uses TRBV4-3 and TRBJ2-1; D gene uncertain. V was trimmed by 5 bases and J by 7 bases, leaving 15 bases between them. Germline V gene data show CDR1 as LGHNA and CDR2 as YSLEER. CDR3 length: 14 amino acids.

This chain joins TRBV6-1 and TRBJ1-2, with 10 bases identical to TRBD1. Germline CDR1 is MNHNS and CDR2 is SASEGT. After removal of 5 bases from V and 6 bases from J, the junction contained 9 bases not matched to a gene. The CDR3 has 15 amino acids. CDR3 residues: CASSPPDRGPHGYTF. CDR3 DNA sequence: TGTGCCAGCAGTCCTCCCGACAGGGGGCCACATGGCTACACCTTC.

J is TRBJ2-1 and V is TRBV28; 8 bases line up with TRBD2. In germline, CDR1 is MDHEN, CDR2 SYDVKM. V lost 6 bases, J lost 10 bases, and 14 bases stayed unmatched. CDR3 length: 15 residues. CDR3 region: CASRPRGSGILEQFF. The CDR3 coding sequence is TGTGCCAGCAGACCCCGGGGTAGCGGGATCCTCGAGCAGTTCTTC.

This clone was seen once. The chain couples TRBV29-1 to TRBJ2-3; D is possibly TRBD2 (7 bases). V lost 5 bases to trimming and J lost 2 bases, with 14 bases between them. Germline V CDR1 and CDR2: SQVTM, ANQGSEA. The CDR3 is 14 residues long. Written as DNA, the CDR3 is TGCAGCGTTCTTAGGGGGGGTGCCACAGATACGCAGTATTTT. The encoded protein is CSVLRGGATDTQYF.

The chain combines TRBV11-2 with TRBJ2-6; 7 bases map to TRBD1. This CDR3 has 15 residues. Germline V gene data show CDR1 as SGHAT and CDR2 as FQNNGV. With 5 bases clipped from V and 2 bases from J, the junction kept 3 bases outside the gene matches. The CDR3 loop is CASSPDRAGANVLTF. The CDR3, as DNA: TGTGCCAGCAGCCCCGACAGGGCTGGGGCCAACGTCCTGACTTTC. The entire variable domain, with the rest obtained from reference TRBV11-2 and TRBJ2-6, is as follows: EAGVAQSPRYKIIEKRQSVAFWCNPISGHATLYWYQQILGQGPKLLIQFQNNGVVDDSQLPKDRFSAERLKGVDSTLKIQPAKLEDSAVYLCASSPDRAGANVLTFGAGSRLTVL.

Here the CDR3 reads CASSSTSGNSYEQYF. In nucleotides, the CDR3 is TGTGCCAGCAGCTCTACTAGCGGGAACTCCTACGAGCAGTACTTC. V and J are TRBV7-4 and TRBJ2-7; 10 bases fit TRBD2. The ends lost 4 bases at V and 0 bases at J; junction bases unmatched: 3. The CDR3 loop spans 15 amino acids. Germline loops: CDR1 SGHVT, CDR2 SQSDAQ.